Described below is a single T cell receptor beta chain sequence and its context. These data come from a study of PD-1 blockade in classical Hodgkin lymphoma. CDR3 length equals 13 residues. With 4 bases clipped from V and 7 bases from J, the junction kept 5 bases outside the gene matches. Germline CDR1 reads SGDLS; CDR2 reads YYNGEE. The data were produced by immunoSEQ multiplex PCR, yet TCRdb's version contains in-frame clones alone and is incomplete. The sample has about 32,000 clones; 88% are singletons. Time point specified: newly diagnosed, previously untreated cHL patient sample. It was by magnetic negative selection that CD4+ T cells were purified from thawed PBMCs.

The rearrangement links TRBV9 to TRBJ1-5; 7 bases align to TRBD1. The sequencing input was CD4+ T cells from blood. The TCR sequence derives from a human donor with classical Hodgkin lymphoma. CDR3 amino acids: CASSRGQRQPQHF. The CDR3 DNA sequence: TGTGCCAGCAGCAGGGGGCAACGACAGCCCCAGCATTTT.